The present entry profiles one T cell receptor beta chain with its context. Its antigen is as yet unknown. This specimen belongs to a study of vaccination effects on CD4 cells after COVID-19. CDR3 size: 13 residues. The germline V gene encodes CDR1 SGHTS and CDR2 YDEGEE. V shed 1 base and J shed 1 base, with 5 bases lying between them. Before any sequencing was done, the ViraFEST assay used viral peptide pools to expand antigen-specific CD4+ T cells. Scientists isolated CD4+ T cells after an approximately 10-day culture period ended. All vaccine recipients tested negative for nucleocapsid antibodies and had never contracted SARS-CoV-2 infection. The method was immunoSEQ multiplex PCR; TCRdb's version includes in-frame clones alone and lacks a portion of them. The sample holds 73,000 or so clones; about four fifths are singletons and the top ten take 10%.

Sequencing was performed on CD4+ T cells from PBMCs cultured with SARS-CoV-2 spike peptides, taken before COVID-19 vaccination. This TCR was recovered from a human donor who received a COVID-19 vaccine. V gene TRBV5-8 combines with J gene TRBJ1-1; D is undetermined. CDR3 DNA sequence: TGTGCCAGCAGCTTGTCAGCGAACACTGAAGCTTTCTTT. The encoded protein is CASSLSANTEAFF.